The clone carrying this T cell receptor beta chain has more than one count but fewer than ten. The antigen is undetermined. This record comes from a study of T cell repertoires in cytomegalovirus infection. At the level of the study: Well-studied HLA-B-restricted epitopes and recently identified HLA-C-restricted epitopes of CMV were both used in the study. Evidence of both CMV infection and a matching HLA type came from public TCR beta signatures. Study outcomes and limitations: Using cumulative public TCR beta family frequency, the authors identified those who carried CMV together with the relevant HLA. There were HLA-C-restricted CMV-specific TCR beta clonotypes dominating the ex vivo response.

TCRdb ran MiXCR on the reads and lists one entry per CDR3 protein. The sample contains 450,000 to 550,000 distinct CDR3 sequences, roughly 46% of which appear only once. Germline loops: CDR1 SEHNR, CDR2 FQNEAQ (reference sequence). CDR3 length: 14 residues. With 1 base removed from V and 7 bases from J, the gap between germline ends came to 11 bases. The sequence came from a human donor in good health (CMV status not recorded). Some clones in this sample may be carry-over from other donors' samples. The chain employs TRBV7-9 and TRBJ2-1; the D is unclear. Material: cultured PBMCs, obtained from culture after CMV antigen stimulation. The DNA of the CDR3 is TGTGCCAGCAGCTTAGGGCCCTTACAGAATGAGCAGTTCTTC. Translation gives CASSLGPLQNEQFF.